Each of the 5 T cell receptor beta chains below was sequenced from the same sample in a study of T cells in Graves' hyperthyroidism and ophthalmopathy. TCR beta CDR3 regions were amplified from RNA. HTBI primers drove first-round RT-PCR of the TCR CDR3. TCRdb re-analysed the multiplex PCR reads in MiXCR, keeping a single row per CDR3 protein. This sample yields roughly 360,000 distinct CDR3 sequences, of which roughly 12% are seen a single time; less than 25% belongs to the top ten. Sequences were obtained from blood. The receptors here all came from a man aged 25-45 years with Graves' hyperthyroidism that later progressed to Graves' ophthalmopathy.

This clonotype was seen repeatedly, ten times or more. This CDR3 reads CASSQDDVQSSYEQYF. CDR3 nucleotides: TGTGCCAGCAGCCAAGATGACGTACAGAGCTCCTACGAGCAGTACTTC. The chain has TRBV3-1 and TRBJ2-7; D gene ambiguous. Germline V gene lookup returns CDR1 LGHDT and CDR2 YNNKEL (reference sequence). V was clipped by 0 bases and J by 0 bases, with 12 bases between them. The CDR3 runs 16 residues.

This clonotype was counted many times. The chain carries TRBV7-8 and TRBJ2-3, with D uncertain. The CDR3 consists of 15 residues. Trimming pared 2 bases from V and 2 bases from J, leaving 11 bases between. CDR1 is SGHVS, CDR2 FQNEAQ, per germline. The CDR3 loop is CASSLNYGSTDTQYF. CDR3 coding DNA: TGTGCCAGCAGCTTAAATTACGGGTCCACAGATACGCAGTATTTT.

This clonotype was seen once. The rearrangement joins TRBV6-1 to TRBJ1-6, with a weak D call TRBD1 (5 bases). The CDR3 loop spans 17 amino acids. Looked up from germline, CDR1 is MNHNS and CDR2 is SASEGT. The V gene lost 6 bases and the J gene lost 1 base, with 16 bases spanning the gap. The CDR3 reads CASSPAPGRSYNSPLHF. The CDR3, as DNA: TGTGCCAGCAGCCCCGCTCCGGGACGGTCCTATAATTCACCCCTCCACTTT.

The V and J genes are TRBV19 and TRBJ2-3, with D uncertain. The V gene lost 1 base and the J gene lost 5 bases, with 4 bases spanning the gap. The CDR3 is made up of 12 amino acids. Germline V lookup: CDR1 LNHDA, CDR2 SQIVND (reference sequence). The CDR3: CASSIGGDTQYF. The CDR3 bases are TGTGCCAGTAGTATAGGCGGAGATACGCAGTATTTT.

The chain links TRBV3-1 to TRBJ2-3; TRBD2 matches at 13 bases. The ends lost 4 bases at V and 6 bases at J; junction bases unmatched: 7. This CDR3 has 16 amino acids. CDR1 and CDR2 from the germline V gene are LGHDT and YNNKEL (reference sequence). Written as DNA, the CDR3 is TGTGCCAGCAGCCCGGAACTAGCGGGGGGGTTGGATACGCAGTATTTT. Residues: CASSPELAGGLDTQYF.